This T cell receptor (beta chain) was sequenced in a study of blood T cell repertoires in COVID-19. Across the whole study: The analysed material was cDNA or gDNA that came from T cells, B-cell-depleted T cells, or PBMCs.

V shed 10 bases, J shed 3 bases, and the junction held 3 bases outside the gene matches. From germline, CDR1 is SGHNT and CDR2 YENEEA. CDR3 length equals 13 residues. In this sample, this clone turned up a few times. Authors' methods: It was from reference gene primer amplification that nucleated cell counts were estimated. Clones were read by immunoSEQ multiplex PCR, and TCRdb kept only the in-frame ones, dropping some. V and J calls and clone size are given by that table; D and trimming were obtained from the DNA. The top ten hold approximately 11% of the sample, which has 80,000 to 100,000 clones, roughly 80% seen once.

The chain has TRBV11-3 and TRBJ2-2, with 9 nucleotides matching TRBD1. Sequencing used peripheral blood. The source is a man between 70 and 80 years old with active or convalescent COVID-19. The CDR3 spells CAIGTGYTGELFF. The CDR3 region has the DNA TGTGCCATCGGGACAGGGTACACCGGGGAGCTGTTTTTT.